Below, one TCR beta chain is given with its context. As processed by the authors: Estimated nucleated cell counts came from reference gene primer amplification. Method: immunoSEQ multiplex PCR; TCRdb's copy keeps in-frame clones and lacks some. V, J and clone size are those of that table, while D and trimming were read from the DNA. Of over 200,000 clones listed, around 82% are singletons. The data were taken from a study of blood T cell repertoires in COVID-19. About the research overall: The origin of the acute and convalescent COVID-19 samples was the United States, Italy and Spain. PBMCs, B-cell-depleted T cells, or T cells provided the cDNA or gDNA that made up the material.

Germline V gene lookup returns CDR1 LGHDT and CDR2 YNNKEL (reference sequence). The length of the CDR3 is 12 residues. With 1 base removed from V and 10 bases from J, the gap between germline ends came to 10 bases. Material for sequencing was peripheral blood. The receptor was derived from a man over 45 with active or convalescent COVID-19. The chain has TRBV3-1 (or the pseudogene TRBV3-2) and TRBJ1-2; D uncertain. As DNA, the CDR3 is TGTGCCAGCAGCCAAGCAAATCAGGCCTACACCTTC. It translates to CASSQANQAYTF.